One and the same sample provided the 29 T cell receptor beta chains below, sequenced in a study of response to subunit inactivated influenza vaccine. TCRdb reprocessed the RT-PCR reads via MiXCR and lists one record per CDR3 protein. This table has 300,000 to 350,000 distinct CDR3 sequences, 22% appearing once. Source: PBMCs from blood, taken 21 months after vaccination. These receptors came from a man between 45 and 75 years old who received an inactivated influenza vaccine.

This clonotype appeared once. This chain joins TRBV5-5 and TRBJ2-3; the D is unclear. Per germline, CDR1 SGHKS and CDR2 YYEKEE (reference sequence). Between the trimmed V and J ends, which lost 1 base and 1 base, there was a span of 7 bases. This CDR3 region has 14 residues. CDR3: CASSLLEGTDTQYF. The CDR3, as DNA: TGTGCCAGCAGCTTGCTCGAGGGCACAGATACGCAGTATTTT.

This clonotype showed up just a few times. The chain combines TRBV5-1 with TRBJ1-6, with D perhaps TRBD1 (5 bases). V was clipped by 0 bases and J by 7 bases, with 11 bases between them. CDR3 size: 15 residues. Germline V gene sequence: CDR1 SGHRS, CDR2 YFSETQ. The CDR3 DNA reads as TGCGCCAGCAGCTTGGAGGGACCGTGGAATTCACCCCTCCACTTT. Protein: CASSLEGPWNSPLHF.

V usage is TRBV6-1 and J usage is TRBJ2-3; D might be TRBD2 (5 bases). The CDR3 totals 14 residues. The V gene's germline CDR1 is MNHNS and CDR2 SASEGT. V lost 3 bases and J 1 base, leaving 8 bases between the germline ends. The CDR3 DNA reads TGTGCCAGCAGTGACCTACTAGGCACAGATACGCAGTATTTT. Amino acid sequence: CASSDLLGTDTQYF.

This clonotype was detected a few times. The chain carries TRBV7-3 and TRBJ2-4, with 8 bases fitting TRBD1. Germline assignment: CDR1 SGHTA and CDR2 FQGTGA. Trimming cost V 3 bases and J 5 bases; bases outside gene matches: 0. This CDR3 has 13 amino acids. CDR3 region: CASSLGQENIQYF. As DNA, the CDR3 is TGTGCCAGCAGCTTGGGACAGGAAAACATTCAGTACTTC.

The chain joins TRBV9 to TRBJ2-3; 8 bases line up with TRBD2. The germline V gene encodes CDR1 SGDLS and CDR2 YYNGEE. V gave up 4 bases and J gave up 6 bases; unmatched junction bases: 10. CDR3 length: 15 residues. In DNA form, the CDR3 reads TGTGCCAGCAGCTCTACCGGGACTAGTCGCGATACGCAGTATTTT. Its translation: CASSSTGTSRDTQYF.

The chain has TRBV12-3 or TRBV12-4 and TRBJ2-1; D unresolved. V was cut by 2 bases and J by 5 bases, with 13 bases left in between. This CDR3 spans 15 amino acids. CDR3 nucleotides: TGTGCCAGCAGTTTAAGTGCAGAGACCCACAATGAGCAGTTCTTC. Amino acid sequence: CASSLSAETHNEQFF.

This chain's CDR3 is CASSAEGVTEAFF. The CDR3 DNA reads as TGTGCCAGCAGCGCCGAAGGGGTCACTGAAGCTTTCTTT. The chain combines TRBV7-2 with TRBJ1-1; TRBD1 might be the D (5 bases). The germline V gene has CDR1 SGHTA and CDR2 FQGNSA. V lost 5 bases to trimming and J lost 4 bases, with 11 bases between them. The CDR3 covers 13 residues. The full variable domain, rest sourced from reference TRBV7-2 and TRBJ1-1, is GAGVSQSPSNKVTEKGKDVELRCDPISGHTALYWYRQSLGQGLEFLIYFQGNSAPDKSGLPSDRFSAERTGGSVSTLTIQRTQQEDSAVYLCASSAEGVTEAFFGQGTRLTVV.

In nucleotides, the CDR3 is TGTGCCAGCAGCGTAAATGGGGGGTCCACAGATACGCAGTATTTT. Translation: CASSVNGGSTDTQYF. V is TRBV9 and J is TRBJ2-3; TRBD2 is a possible D gene (6 bases). V shed 1 base and J shed 2 bases, with 11 bases lying between them. CDR3 length equals 15 residues. Looked up from germline, CDR1 is SGDLS and CDR2 is YYNGEE.

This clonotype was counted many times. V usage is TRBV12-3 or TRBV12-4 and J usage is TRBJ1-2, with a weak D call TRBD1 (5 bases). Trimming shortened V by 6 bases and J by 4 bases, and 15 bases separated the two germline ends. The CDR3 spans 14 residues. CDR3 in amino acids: CASSGGAGSYGYTF. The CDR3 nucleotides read TGTGCCAGCAGCGGTGGAGCAGGGTCCTATGGCTACACCTTC.

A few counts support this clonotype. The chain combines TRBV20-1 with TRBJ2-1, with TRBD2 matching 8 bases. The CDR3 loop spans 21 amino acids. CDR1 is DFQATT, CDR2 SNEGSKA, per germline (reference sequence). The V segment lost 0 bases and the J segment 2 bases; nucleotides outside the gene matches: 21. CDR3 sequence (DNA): TGCAGTGCTAGAGATGAGGGAAGGGAGAAGACCCCGGGACTAGCCTACAATGAGCAGTTCTTC. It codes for CSARDEGREKTPGLAYNEQFF.

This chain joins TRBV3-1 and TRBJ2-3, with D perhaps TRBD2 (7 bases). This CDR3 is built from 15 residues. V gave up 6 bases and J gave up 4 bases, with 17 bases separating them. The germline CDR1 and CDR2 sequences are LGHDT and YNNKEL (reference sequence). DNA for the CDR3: TGTGCCAGCAGAGGAGGGGGGGCCCGCCCAGATACGCAGTATTTT. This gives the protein CASRGGGARPDTQYF.

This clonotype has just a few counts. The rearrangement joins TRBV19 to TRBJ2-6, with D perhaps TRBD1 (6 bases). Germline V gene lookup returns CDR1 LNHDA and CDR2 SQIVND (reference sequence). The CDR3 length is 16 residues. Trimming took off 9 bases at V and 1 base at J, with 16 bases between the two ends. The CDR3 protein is CASSGPRGSGANVLTF. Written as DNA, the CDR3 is TGTGCCAGCTCTGGTCCGAGGGGGTCTGGGGCCAACGTCCTGACTTTC.

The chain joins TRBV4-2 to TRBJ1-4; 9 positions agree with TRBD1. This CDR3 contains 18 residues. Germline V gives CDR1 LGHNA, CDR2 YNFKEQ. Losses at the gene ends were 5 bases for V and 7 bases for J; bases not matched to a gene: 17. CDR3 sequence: CASSKGTGIITSGEKLFF. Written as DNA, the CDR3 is TGTGCCAGCAGCAAAGGGACAGGGATCATAACTTCGGGTGAAAAACTGTTTTTT.

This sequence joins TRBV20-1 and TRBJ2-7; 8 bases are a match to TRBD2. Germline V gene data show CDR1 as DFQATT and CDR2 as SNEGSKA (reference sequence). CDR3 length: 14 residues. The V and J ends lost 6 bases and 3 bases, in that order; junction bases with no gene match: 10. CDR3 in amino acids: CSAARGSGNYEQYF. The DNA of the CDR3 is TGCAGTGCCGCCAGGGGTAGCGGGAACTACGAGCAGTACTTC.

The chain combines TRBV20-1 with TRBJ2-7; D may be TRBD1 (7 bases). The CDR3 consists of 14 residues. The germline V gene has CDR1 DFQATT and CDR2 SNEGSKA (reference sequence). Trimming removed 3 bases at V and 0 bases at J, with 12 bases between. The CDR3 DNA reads TGCAGTGCTAGTATTCAGGGGGGCTCCTACGAGCAGTACTTC. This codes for CSASIQGGSYEQYF.

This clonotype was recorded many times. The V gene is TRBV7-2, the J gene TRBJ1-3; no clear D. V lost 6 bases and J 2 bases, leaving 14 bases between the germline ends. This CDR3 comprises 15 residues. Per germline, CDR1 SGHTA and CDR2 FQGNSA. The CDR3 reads CASSINFGTGNTIYF. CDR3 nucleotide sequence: TGTGCCAGCAGTATAAACTTCGGGACTGGAAACACCATATATTTT.

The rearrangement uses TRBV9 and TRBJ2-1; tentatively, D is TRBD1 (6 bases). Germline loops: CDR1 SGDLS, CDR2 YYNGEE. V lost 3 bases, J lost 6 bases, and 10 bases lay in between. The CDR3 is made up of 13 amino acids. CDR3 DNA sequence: TGTGCCAGCAGCGGGGGGCCCTCCAATGAGCAGTTCTTC. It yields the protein CASSGGPSNEQFF.

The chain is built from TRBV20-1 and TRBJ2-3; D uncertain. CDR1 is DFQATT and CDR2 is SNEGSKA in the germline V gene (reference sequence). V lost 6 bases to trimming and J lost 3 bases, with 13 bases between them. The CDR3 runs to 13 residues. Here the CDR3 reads CSALLASTDTQYF. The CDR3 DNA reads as TGCAGTGCCCTACTGGCCTCAACAGATACGCAGTATTTT.

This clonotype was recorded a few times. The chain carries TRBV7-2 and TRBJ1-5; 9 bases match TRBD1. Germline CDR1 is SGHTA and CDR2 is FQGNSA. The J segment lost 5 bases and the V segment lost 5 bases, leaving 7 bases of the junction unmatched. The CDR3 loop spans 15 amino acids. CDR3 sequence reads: CASSGNRGPDQPQHF. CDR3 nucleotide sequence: TGTGCCAGCAGCGGCAACAGGGGGCCGGATCAGCCCCAGCATTTT.

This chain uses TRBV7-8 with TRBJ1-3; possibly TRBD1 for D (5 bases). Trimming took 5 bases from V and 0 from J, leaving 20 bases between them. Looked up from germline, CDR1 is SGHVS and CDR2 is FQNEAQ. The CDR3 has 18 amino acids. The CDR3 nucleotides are TGTGCCAGCAGCCAATATAGGGGTGGCAGCTTCTCTGGAAACACCATATATTTT. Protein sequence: CASSQYRGGSFSGNTIYF.

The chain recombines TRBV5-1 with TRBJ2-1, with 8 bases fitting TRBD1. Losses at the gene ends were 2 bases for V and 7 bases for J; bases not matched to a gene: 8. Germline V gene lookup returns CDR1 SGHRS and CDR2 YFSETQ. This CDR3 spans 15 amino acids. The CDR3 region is CASSLYRGVGNEQFF. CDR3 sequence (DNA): TGCGCCAGCAGCTTATACAGGGGGGTTGGGAATGAGCAGTTCTTC.

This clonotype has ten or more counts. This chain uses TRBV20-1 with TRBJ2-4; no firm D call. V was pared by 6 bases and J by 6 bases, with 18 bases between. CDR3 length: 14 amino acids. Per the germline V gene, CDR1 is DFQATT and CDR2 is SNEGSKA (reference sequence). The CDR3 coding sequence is TGCAGTGCGCCTCGCGACGGAACGGGAAACATTCAGTACTTC. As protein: CSAPRDGTGNIQYF.

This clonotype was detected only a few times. The CDR3 sequence: CSARGGSTGELFF. CDR3 bases: TGCAGTGCTAGGGGTGGTTCCACCGGGGAGCTGTTTTTT. V and J are TRBV20-1 and TRBJ2-2; no clear D. V lost 3 bases and J lost 4, with 9 bases in between. Per the germline V gene, CDR1 is DFQATT and CDR2 is SNEGSKA (reference sequence). This CDR3 comprises 13 residues.

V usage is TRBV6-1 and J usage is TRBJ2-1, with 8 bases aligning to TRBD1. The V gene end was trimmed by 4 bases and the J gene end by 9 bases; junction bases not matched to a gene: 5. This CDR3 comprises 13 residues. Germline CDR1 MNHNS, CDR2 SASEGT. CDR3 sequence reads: CASSATGVSEQFF. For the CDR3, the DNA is TGTGCCAGCAGTGCGACAGGGGTGAGTGAGCAGTTCTTC.

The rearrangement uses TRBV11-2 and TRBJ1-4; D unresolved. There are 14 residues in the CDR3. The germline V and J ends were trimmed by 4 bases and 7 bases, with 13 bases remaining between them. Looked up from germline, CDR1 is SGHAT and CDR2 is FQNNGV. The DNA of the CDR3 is TGTGCCAGCAGCTCAACGGCGCCACGTGAAAAACTGTTTTTT. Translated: CASSSTAPREKLFF.

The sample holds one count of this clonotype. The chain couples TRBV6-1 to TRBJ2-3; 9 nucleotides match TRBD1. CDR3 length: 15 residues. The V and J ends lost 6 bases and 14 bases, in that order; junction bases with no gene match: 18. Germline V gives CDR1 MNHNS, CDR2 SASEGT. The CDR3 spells CASRVPGTGHLSGYF. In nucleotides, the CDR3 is TGTGCCAGCAGGGTGCCCGGGACAGGGCACTTATCTGGGTATTTT.

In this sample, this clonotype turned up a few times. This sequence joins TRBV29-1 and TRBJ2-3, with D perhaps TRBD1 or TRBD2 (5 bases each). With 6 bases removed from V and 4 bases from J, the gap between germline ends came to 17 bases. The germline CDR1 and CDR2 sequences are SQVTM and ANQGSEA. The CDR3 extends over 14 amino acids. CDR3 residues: CSVGLRGGADTQYF. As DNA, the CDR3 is TGCAGCGTCGGCCTGAGGGGCGGCGCAGATACGCAGTATTTT.

The CDR3 loop is CATSRDHGDRQFF. In DNA form, the CDR3 reads TGTGCCACCAGCAGAGATCACGGAGATCGGCAGTTCTTC. V gene TRBV15 combines with J gene TRBJ2-1; no definite D call. Trimming cost V 0 bases and J 12 bases, with 12 bases left between them. Germline V gives CDR1 LNHNV, CDR2 YYDKDF (reference sequence). This CDR3 is built from 13 residues.

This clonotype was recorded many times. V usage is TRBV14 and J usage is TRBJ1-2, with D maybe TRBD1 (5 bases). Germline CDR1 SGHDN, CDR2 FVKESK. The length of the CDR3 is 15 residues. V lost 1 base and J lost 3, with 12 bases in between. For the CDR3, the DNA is TGTGCCAGCAGCCAAGTTGGCAGGGAAGACTATGGCTACACCTTC. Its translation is CASSQVGREDYGYTF.